Presented here are 10 T cell receptor beta chains from one specimen sequenced in a study of blood T cell repertoires in COVID-19. Some clones are missing from TCRdb's copy, which holds only in-frame ones; the method was immunoSEQ multiplex PCR. The table includes about 300,000 clones, around 84% detected once. Material for sequencing was PBMCs or T cells enriched from blood (not recorded which). The receptors here all came from a man younger than 45 who had recovered from COVID-19.

The chain is built from TRBV30 and TRBJ1-2; a weak D match, TRBD1 (6 bases). Germline V gene lookup returns CDR1 GTSNPN and CDR2 SVGIG (reference sequence). Trimming left V 1 base short and J 6 bases short, with 12 bases between. CDR3 length: 13 residues. This CDR3 reads CAWSARTVHGYTF. The CDR3 nucleotides are TGTGCCTGGAGTGCCCGGACAGTCCATGGCTACACCTTC.

V is TRBV7-9 and J is TRBJ2-5; TRBD2 matches at 15 bases. The CDR3 covers 18 residues. CDR1 is SEHNR and CDR2 is FQNEAQ in the germline V gene (reference sequence). The V and J ends lost 5 bases and 1 base, in that order; junction bases with no gene match: 8. Here the CDR3 DNA reads TGTGCCAGCAGCCCGGCCGGGACTAGCGGGGGGATCCAAGAGACCCAGTACTTC. It codes for CASSPAGTSGGIQETQYF.

About this clone itself: This sample includes further DNA sequences coding for the same CDR3. This chain uses TRBV7-9 with TRBJ2-3, with D uncertain. V was pared by 1 base and J by 2 bases, with 4 bases between. CDR3 length: 13 residues. Germline-derived CDR1 and CDR2 are SEHNR and FQNEAQ (reference sequence). CDR3 loop: CASSLDSTDTQYF. The CDR3 region has the DNA TGTGCCAGCAGCTTAGACTCCACAGATACGCAGTATTTT.

The V gene is TRBV21-1, the J gene TRBJ2-2; the D call in the table, TRBD2, was not verified against the DNA. TRBV21-1 is assigned pseudogene status. The length of the CDR3 is 18 residues. The CDR3 nucleotides read TGTGCCAGCAGCAGGGGGCAAGTAGCGGGAGGGGACACCGGGGAGCTGTTTTTT. Amino acids: CASSRGQVAGGDTGELFF.

The rearrangement uses TRBV7-2 and TRBJ2-7, with D tentatively TRBD2 (6 bases). The CDR3 is 15 residues long. Trimming removed 1 base from V and 2 bases from J, with 12 bases in between. Germline values: CDR1 SGHTA, CDR2 FQGNSA. The CDR3 loop is CASSLDGTRTYEQYF. CDR3 sequence (DNA): TGTGCCAGCAGCTTAGACGGGACTCGCACCTACGAGCAGTACTTC.

This sequence joins TRBV24-1 and TRBJ2-3, with 7 bases identical to TRBD2. Germline V CDR1 and CDR2: KGHDR, SFDVKD. This CDR3 has 15 residues. The ends lost 6 bases at V and 5 bases at J; junction bases unmatched: 10. The CDR3 region has the DNA TGTGCCACCAGTAGGGGCGGGAGCGTGGGAGATACGCAGTATTTT. It codes for CATSRGGSVGDTQYF.

The J gene is TRBJ1-2, the V gene TRBV19; the D gene is possibly TRBD1 (5 bases). CDR1 and CDR2 from the germline V gene are LNHDA and SQIVND (reference sequence). CDR3 length: 17 residues. Trimming took 2 bases from V and 8 from J, leaving 24 bases between them. The CDR3 loop is CASSISAPAGIRRGYTF. The CDR3 bases are TGTGCCAGTAGTATATCTGCGCCCGCAGGGATCCGGAGAGGCTACACCTTC.

The chain couples TRBV7-2 to TRBJ1-5; 9 nucleotides align to TRBD1. The CDR3 runs 13 residues. With V trimmed by 4 bases and J by 5 bases, 0 bases remained unmatched. Per germline, CDR1 SGHTA and CDR2 FQGNSA. The CDR3 reads CASSWDRDQPQHF. The DNA of the CDR3 is TGTGCCAGCAGCTGGGACAGGGATCAGCCCCAGCATTTT.

CDR3 residues: CASLRQGSYGYTF. The CDR3 region has the DNA TGTGCCAGCCTACGACAGGGCTCCTATGGCTACACCTTC. The gene calls are TRBV6-5 and TRBJ1-2; 7 positions agree with TRBD1. Trimming removed 8 bases from V and 4 bases from J; junction bases left unmatched: 7. Germline CDR1 and CDR2: MNHEY and SVGAGI. CDR3 length equals 13 residues.

The chain has TRBV27 and TRBJ2-7; the D is unclear. This CDR3 spans 10 amino acids. Trimming took 5 bases from V and 3 from J, leaving 2 bases between them. Germline loops: CDR1 MNHEY, CDR2 SMNVEV (reference sequence). The CDR3 protein is CASSLYEQYF. For the CDR3, the DNA is TGTGCCAGCAGTCTCTACGAGCAGTACTTC.